The 24 T cell receptor beta chains presented below share a single source sample, sequenced in a study of low-dose radiotherapy and immunotherapy resistance in tumors (dated by TCRdb to about 2022). In light of the paper, this sample's time point label describes: before trial treatment. Sequencing took place on an Illumina HiSeq 2500. First-strand cDNA was synthesized using Superscript III and a set of TRAV- and TRBV-specific primers, so that both TCRalpha and TCRbeta chains were covered. A roughly 22-cycle PCR with Phusion amplified the TCRs, pairing a constant-region primer with the adapter that was attached to the V primers. The public reads were quality trimmed at Q25 with fastp and then assembled into clones with MiXCR by TCRdb, keeping productive beta chains. Rows are unified per CDR3 protein, each entry keeping the most common DNA and genes. Here the sample has 60,000 to 90,000 distinct CDR3 sequences; roughly 30% occur a single time. Of the sample, 11% is held by the ten largest clones.

The source was PBMCs, collected before treatment. These receptors originate from a female donor with ovarian cancer.

This clonotype showed up many times. J is TRBJ1-2 and V is TRBV19; D gene unclear. CDR3 length: 13 residues. V lost 3 bases and J 4 bases, leaving 9 bases between the germline ends. Germline V CDR1 and CDR2: LNHDA, SQIVND (reference sequence). The DNA for the CDR3 is TGTGCCAGTAGTATTGAAAAGGGCTATGGCTACACCTTC. This sequence encodes CASSIEKGYGYTF.

This clonotype was seen many times. The chain joins TRBV5-5 to TRBJ1-5, with D unresolved. The ends were cut back, 0 bases at V and 6 bases at J, with 10 bases in the middle. Germline CDR1 reads SGHKS; CDR2 reads YYEKEE (reference sequence). The CDR3 consists of 14 residues. The CDR3 reads CASSLGRASQPQHF. DNA for the CDR3: TGTGCCAGCAGCTTGGGACGGGCAAGTCAGCCCCAGCATTTT. The whole variable domain, filled in from reference TRBV5-5 and TRBJ1-5, reads DAGVTQSPTHLIKTRGQQVTLRCSPISGHKSVSWYQQVLGQGPQFIFQYYEKEERGRGNFPDRFSARQFPNYSSELNVNALLLGDSALYLCASSLGRASQPQHFGDGTRLSIL.

The chain combines TRBV28 with TRBJ1-4; maybe TRBD1 (5 bases). Germline lookup yields CDR1 MDHEN and CDR2 SYDVKM. Trimming removed 9 bases from V and 4 bases from J, with 15 bases in between. The CDR3 loop spans 14 amino acids. The CDR3 sequence is CASSGGTGNEKLFF. The CDR3 DNA follows: TGTGCCAGTAGTGGGGGGACTGGTAATGAAAAACTGTTTTTT.

The rearrangement links TRBV4-2 to TRBJ2-1; D is ambiguous. The CDR3 length is 15 residues. Germline V gives CDR1 LGHNA, CDR2 YNFKEQ. The V gene lost 0 bases and the J gene lost 0 bases, with 6 bases spanning the gap. Here the CDR3 DNA reads TGTGCCAGCAGCCAAGAACAGAGCTCCTACAATGAGCAGTTCTTC. Protein sequence: CASSQEQSSYNEQFF.

This clonotype was detected only a few times. The V gene is TRBV28, the J gene TRBJ2-3; 7 bases are shared with TRBD2. Germline CDR1 reads MDHEN; CDR2 reads SYDVKM. The CDR3 extends over 12 amino acids. After removal of 6 bases from V and 6 bases from J, the junction contained 3 bases not matched to a gene. The CDR3 coding sequence is TGTGCCAGCAGGAGCGGGACCGATACGCAGTATTTT. This encodes CASRSGTDTQYF.

The sample holds one count of this clonotype. One junction end disagrees with the germline gene, perhaps due to a read error. The chain is built from TRBV7-2 and TRBJ1-4, with D tentatively TRBD1 (6 bases). This CDR3 has 18 amino acids. Germline CDR1 and CDR2: SGHTA and FQGNSA. Written as DNA, the CDR3 is TGTGCCAGCAGCTCAAGACAGGTTTCATGGCAAACTAATGCAAAACTGTTTTTT. It codes for CASSSRQVSWQTNAKLFF.

This clonotype was counted many times. The chain joins TRBV5-1 to TRBJ2-5, with 10 bases matching TRBD1. J gave up 5 bases and V 5 bases, and 6 bases lay outside the gene matches. CDR3 length: 14 residues. Germline CDR1 SGHRS, CDR2 YFSETQ. CDR3 in amino acids: CASRLTGGRETQYF. CDR3 bases: TGCGCCAGCAGATTGACAGGGGGCCGGGAGACCCAGTACTTC. Full variable domain (remainder filled in from reference TRBV5-1 and TRBJ2-5): KAGVTQTPRYLIKTRGQQVTLSCSPISGHRSVSWYQQTPGQGLQFLFEYFSETQRNKGNFPGRFSGRQFSNSRSEMNVSTLELGDSALYLCASRLTGGRETQYFGPGTRLLVL.

This clonotype was picked up many times. At one of its ends the junction is not consistent with the germline gene, which may arise from a read error. This chain uses TRBV5-4 with TRBJ2-7; perhaps TRBD1 as D (7 bases). Germline V lookup: CDR1 SGHNT, CDR2 YYREEE (reference sequence). The CDR3 runs to 14 residues. In nucleotides, the CDR3 is TGCGCCAGCAGCCAGGCAGGGGGAGGCTACGAGCAGTACTTC. Translation gives CASSQAGGGYEQYF.

There are many counts of this clonotype. V usage is TRBV12-3 or TRBV12-4 and J usage is TRBJ2-1, with D unresolved. Between the trimmed V and J ends, which lost 5 bases and 1 base, there was a span of 15 bases. The CDR3 has 16 residues. The CDR3, as DNA: TGTGCCAGCAGTCTGTCATGGGAAGAGTCCTACAATGAGCAGTTCTTC. Residues: CASSLSWEESYNEQFF.

The J gene is TRBJ1-3, the V gene TRBV21-1; the D call TRBD1 from the table was never checked on the DNA. TRBV21-1 has pseudogene status. The CDR3 consists of 16 residues. This CDR3 reads CASSKQQRGIGNTIYF. CDR3 in DNA: TGTGCCAGCAGCAAACAACAGAGGGGGATCGGAAACACCATATATTTT.

This clonotype has ten or more counts. The chain recombines TRBV2 with TRBJ2-5; D is unclear. The CDR3 runs to 11 residues. Germline-derived CDR1 and CDR2 are SNHLY and FYNNEI. Trimming removed 3 bases from V and 6 bases from J, with 5 bases in between. CDR3 amino acids: CASSEAKTQYF. The CDR3 bases are TGTGCCAGCAGTGAGGCGAAGACCCAGTACTTC.

The chain links TRBV11-1 to TRBJ1-6; TRBD1 aligns across 8 bases. V shed 8 bases and J 5 bases; nucleotides not matched to a gene: 2. This CDR3 is built from 13 residues. Germline V gene lookup returns CDR1 SGHAT and CDR2 FQDESV (reference sequence). The CDR3 reads CASRTGNNSPLHF. The CDR3 DNA follows: TGTGCCAGCCGGACAGGGAATAATTCACCCCTCCACTTT.

The V call is TRBV3-1, the J call TRBJ1-1; 8 bases match TRBD1. The CDR3 is 14 amino acids. With 4 bases clipped from V and 8 bases from J, the junction kept 9 bases outside the gene matches. Germline CDR1 reads LGHDT; CDR2 reads YNNKEL (reference sequence). CDR3 loop: CASSRTTGAGEAFF. The CDR3 bases are TGTGCCAGCAGCCGGACGACAGGGGCGGGGGAAGCTTTCTTT.

This clonotype was counted at least ten times. The chain couples TRBV19 to TRBJ2-7, with 8 nucleotides matching TRBD2. V was clipped by 5 bases and J by 0 bases; unmatched bases: 12. CDR1 LNHDA and CDR2 SQIVND come from the germline V gene (reference sequence). This CDR3 is built from 17 residues. The CDR3 DNA reads as TGTGCCAGTAGTGTCGGGGGGGGGAGGACCGCCTCCTACGAGCAGTACTTC. This encodes CASSVGGGRTASYEQYF.

This clonotype was found many times. The V call is TRBV12-3 or TRBV12-4, the J call TRBJ1-2, with 8 nucleotides matching TRBD1. CDR3 length: 12 amino acids. The trim removed 8 bases at V and 5 bases at J, leaving 4 bases unmatched. DNA for the CDR3: TGTGCCAGCGGGACAGGTCATTATGGCTACACCTTC. This sequence encodes CASGTGHYGYTF.

The genes are TRBV7-9 and TRBJ1-2, with D hard to call. Germline-derived CDR1 and CDR2 are SEHNR and FQNEAQ (reference sequence). There are 13 residues in the CDR3. Trimming took off 1 base at V and 2 bases at J, with 5 bases between the two ends. The CDR3 region has the DNA TGTGCCAGCAGCTTAGGAGGGAACTATGGCTACACCTTC. This translates into CASSLGGNYGYTF.

This clonotype occurred many times. The chain has TRBV4-1 and TRBJ2-1; 9 nucleotides agree with TRBD1. This CDR3 has 17 residues. V lost 1 base and J lost 2; bases outside the gene matches: 6. The germline gives CDR1 MGHRA, CDR2 YSYEKL. The CDR3 coding sequence is TGCGCCAGCAGCCAAGGTCCGACAGGGGGGACCTACAATGAGCAGTTCTTC. It is translated as CASSQGPTGGTYNEQFF.

A word on this clonotype: The likely explanation is a read error, given a far larger clone one base away. This chain links TRBV7-2 with TRBJ1-4; maybe TRBD1 (5 bases). V was trimmed by 3 bases and J by 8 bases, leaving 13 bases between them. CDR3 length: 14 amino acids. The germline V gene has CDR1 SGHTA and CDR2 FQGNSA. The CDR3, as DNA: TGTACCAGCAGCTTTAGGGGCGCAGGGGAAAAACTGTTTTTT. As protein: CTSSFRGAGEKLFF.

DNA of the CDR3: TGTGCCAGCAGTTCCCGACAGGCAACTAATGAAAAACTGTTTTTT. It specifies CASSSRQATNEKLFF. The chain recombines TRBV28 with TRBJ1-4, with D possibly matching TRBD1 (6 bases). The V gene lost 4 bases and the J gene lost 0 bases, with 9 bases spanning the gap. From germline, CDR1 is MDHEN and CDR2 SYDVKM. The CDR3 runs to 15 residues.

Details on this clonotype: A single base is all that separates this from a far larger clone, so a read error is likely. The V call is TRBV28, the J call TRBJ1-2; TRBD1 might be the D (6 bases). V lost 5 bases and J lost 4, with 11 bases in between. This CDR3 comprises 13 residues. The germline CDR1 and CDR2 sequences are MDHEN and SYDVKM. The CDR3 here is CASSKQGVYGYTF. The CDR3 DNA sequence: TGTGCCAGCAGTAAACAGGGCGTCTATGGCTACACCTTC.

This clonotype was picked up one time. A far larger clone lies a single base away; this is likely a read error. The CDR3 DNA reads as TGTGCCAGCAGCTTGGACAGGGACTATGGCCACACCTTC. Translation gives CASSLDRDYGHTF. The V and J genes are TRBV13 and TRBJ1-2; 8 bases agree with TRBD1. Germline V CDR1 and CDR2: PRHDT, FYEKMQ (reference sequence). The length of the CDR3 is 13 residues.

This clonotype was counted at least ten times. The genes are TRBV20-1 and TRBJ2-5; 10 bases match TRBD2. Germline V gives CDR1 DFQATT, CDR2 SNEGSKA (reference sequence). The CDR3 extends over 16 amino acids. The junction had 12 bases not matched to a gene; V was cut back by 3 bases and J by 5 bases. CDR3 nucleotides: TGCAGTGCTAGTGGGCCTAGCGGGAGAGTGGGGGAGACCCAGTACTTC. Protein product: CSASGPSGRVGETQYF.

This clonotype was picked up many times. CDR3 in DNA: TGTGCCAGCACTACGGGGCGGGGACCGCGTTCCGGGACCGGGGAGCTGTTTTTT. Translation gives CASTTGRGPRSGTGELFF. V usage is TRBV6-1 and J usage is TRBJ2-2; D is possibly TRBD2 (6 bases). V dropped 7 bases and J dropped 5 bases, with 26 bases sitting between them. This CDR3 has 18 residues. Per the germline V gene, CDR1 is MNHNS and CDR2 is SASEGT.

This clonotype was detected ten times or more. The chain uses TRBV18 and TRBJ2-7; the match to TRBD2 covers 13 bases. CDR1 is KGHSH and CDR2 is LQKENI in the germline V gene. Unmatched junction bases numbered 10, after V lost 1 base and J lost 7 bases. The CDR3 is 17 residues long. CDR3 nucleotides: TGTGCCAGCTCACCACGGAGGACTAGCGGGAGTGAGGGTGAGCAGTACTTC. This codes for CASSPRRTSGSEGEQYF.